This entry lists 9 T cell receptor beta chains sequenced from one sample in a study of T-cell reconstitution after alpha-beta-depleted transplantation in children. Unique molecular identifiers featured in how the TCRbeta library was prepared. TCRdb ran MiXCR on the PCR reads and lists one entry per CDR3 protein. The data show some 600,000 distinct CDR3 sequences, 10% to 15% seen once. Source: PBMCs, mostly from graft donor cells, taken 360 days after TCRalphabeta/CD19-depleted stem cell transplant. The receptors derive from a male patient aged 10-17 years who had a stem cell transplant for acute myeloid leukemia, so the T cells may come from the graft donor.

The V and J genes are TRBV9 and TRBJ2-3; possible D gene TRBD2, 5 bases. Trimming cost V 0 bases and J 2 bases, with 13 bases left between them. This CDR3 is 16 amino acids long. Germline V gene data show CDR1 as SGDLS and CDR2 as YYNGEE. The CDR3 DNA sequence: TGTGCCAGCAGCGTAGACCCTCAGCGGATCACAGATACGCAGTATTTT. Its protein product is CASSVDPQRITDTQYF.

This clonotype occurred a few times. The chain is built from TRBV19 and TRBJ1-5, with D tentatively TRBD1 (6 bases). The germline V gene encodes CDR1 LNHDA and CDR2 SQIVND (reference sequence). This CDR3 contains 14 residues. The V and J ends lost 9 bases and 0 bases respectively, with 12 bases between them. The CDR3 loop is CASGRDTSNQPQHF. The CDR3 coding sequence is TGTGCCAGCGGGCGGGACACTAGCAATCAGCCCCAGCATTTT. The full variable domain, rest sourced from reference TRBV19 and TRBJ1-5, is DGGITQSPKYLFRKEGQNVTLSCEQNLNHDAMYWYRQDPGQGLRLIYYSQIVNDFQKGDIAEGYSVSREKKESFPLTVTSAQKNPTAFYLCASGRDTSNQPQHFGDGTRLSIL.

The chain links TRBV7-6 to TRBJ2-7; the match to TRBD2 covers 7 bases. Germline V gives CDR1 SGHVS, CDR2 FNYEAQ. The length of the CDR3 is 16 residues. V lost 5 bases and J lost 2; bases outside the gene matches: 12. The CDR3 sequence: CASSPLSGTQTYEQYF. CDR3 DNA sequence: TGTGCCAGCAGCCCGTTGAGCGGGACTCAAACCTACGAGCAGTACTTC.

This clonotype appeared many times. CDR3 sequence (DNA): TGTGCCAGCAGCTTTGGTGGCCCTGGGGATACGCAGTATTTT. Protein: CASSFGGPGDTQYF. The V gene is TRBV7-3, the J gene TRBJ2-3, with D uncertain. Germline values: CDR1 SGHTA, CDR2 FQGTGA. Trimming shortened V by 3 bases and J by 6 bases, and 13 bases separated the two germline ends. The CDR3 has 14 amino acids. The full variable domain, rest sourced from reference TRBV7-3 and TRBJ2-3, is GAGVSQTPSNKVTEKGKYVELRCDPISGHTALYWYRQSLGQGPEFLIYFQGTGAADDSGLPNDRFFAVRPEGSVSTLKIQRTERGDSAVYLCASSFGGPGDTQYFGPGTRLTVL.

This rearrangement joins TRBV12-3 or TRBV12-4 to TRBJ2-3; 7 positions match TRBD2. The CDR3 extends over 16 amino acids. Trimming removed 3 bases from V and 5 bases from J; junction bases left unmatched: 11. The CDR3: CASSLVPPGGGDTQYF. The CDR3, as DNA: TGTGCCAGCAGTTTGGTCCCCCCGGGAGGTGGAGATACGCAGTATTTT.

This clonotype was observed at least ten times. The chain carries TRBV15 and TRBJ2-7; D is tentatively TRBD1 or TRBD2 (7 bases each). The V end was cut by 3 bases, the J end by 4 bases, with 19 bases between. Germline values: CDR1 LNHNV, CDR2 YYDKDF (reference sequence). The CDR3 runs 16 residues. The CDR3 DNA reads TGTGCCACCAGCAGCCCCGAGGGGAGGGGGCGGTACGAGCAGTACTTC. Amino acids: CATSSPEGRGRYEQYF. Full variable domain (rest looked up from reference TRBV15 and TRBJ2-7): DAMVIQNPRYQVTQFGKPVTLSCSQTLNHNVMYWYQQKSSQAPKLLFHYYDKDFNNEADTPDNFQSRRPNTSFCFLDIRSPGLGDTAMYLCATSSPEGRGRYEQYFGPGTRLTVT.

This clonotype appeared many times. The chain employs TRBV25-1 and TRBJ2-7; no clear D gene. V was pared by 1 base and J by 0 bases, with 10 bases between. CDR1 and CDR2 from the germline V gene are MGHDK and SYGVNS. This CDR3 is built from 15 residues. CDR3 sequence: CASSEFVRSSYEQYF. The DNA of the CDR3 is TGTGCCAGCAGTGAATTTGTCAGGAGCTCCTACGAGCAGTACTTC.

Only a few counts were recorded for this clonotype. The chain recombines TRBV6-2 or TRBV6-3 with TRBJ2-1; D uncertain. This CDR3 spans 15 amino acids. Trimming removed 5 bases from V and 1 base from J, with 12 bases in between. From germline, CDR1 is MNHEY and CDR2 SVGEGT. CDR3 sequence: CASSNPWGSYNEQFF. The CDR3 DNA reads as TGTGCCAGCAGTAATCCCTGGGGATCCTACAATGAGCAGTTCTTC.

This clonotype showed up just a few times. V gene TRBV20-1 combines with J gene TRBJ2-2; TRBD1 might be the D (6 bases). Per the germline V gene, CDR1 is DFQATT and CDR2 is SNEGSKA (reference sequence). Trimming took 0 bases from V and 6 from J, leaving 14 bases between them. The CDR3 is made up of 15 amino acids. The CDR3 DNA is TGCAGTGCTAGAGATCAAAACAGGGTGGCCGGGGAGCTGTTTTTT. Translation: CSARDQNRVAGELFF.